The 15 T cell receptor beta chains reported below all come from one sample, sequenced in a study of shared T cell receptors in the human thymus. The assay was immunoSEQ multiplex PCR, and TCRdb's table has in-frame clones only and misses some. The repertoire holds 600,000 or so clones, with approximately 89% as singletons. These data were likewise used in another study, on human thymus T cells.

The sample was thymocytes. These TCRs come from a boy younger than two with a congenital heart defect.

The genes are TRBV11-3 and TRBJ2-7; TRBD2 might be the D (6 bases). This CDR3 comprises 15 residues. Germline V gene sequence: CDR1 SGHNT, CDR2 YENEEA. The ends were cut back, 1 base at V and 0 bases at J, with 10 bases in the middle. CDR3 coding DNA: TGTGCCAGCAGCTTAGGCGCGGGAACCTCCTACGAGCAGTACTTC. Protein: CASSLGAGTSYEQYF.

The chain couples TRBV4-1 to TRBJ1-1; TRBD1 matches at 7 bases. The CDR3 is 16 residues long. The ends lost 1 base at V and 0 bases at J; junction bases unmatched: 5. Germline V gives CDR1 MGHRA, CDR2 YSYEKL. The CDR3: CASSQAGTEMNTEAFF. The CDR3 DNA reads as TGCGCCAGCAGCCAAGCAGGGACAGAGATGAACACTGAAGCTTTCTTT.

About this clone itself: Germline is not matched at one junction end, which may reflect a read error. The J gene is TRBJ1-2, the V gene TRBV2, with 7 bases aligning to TRBD1. Germline-derived CDR1 and CDR2 are SNHLY and FYNNEI. CDR3 length: 13 residues. For the CDR3, the DNA is TGTGCCAGCAGGGAAGGGACAGCAAGCGGCTACACCTTC. The encoded protein is CASREGTASGYTF.

This clone was seen a handful of times. The chain joins TRBV6-5 to TRBJ1-1, with 7 positions matching TRBD1. V gave up 2 bases and J gave up 4 bases; unmatched junction bases: 1. The CDR3 is 13 residues long. CDR1 and CDR2 (germline): MNHEY, SVGAGI. The CDR3 reads CASSYRGRTEAFF. In nucleotides, the CDR3 is TGTGCCAGCAGTTACAGGGGGCGCACTGAAGCTTTCTTT.

The gene calls are TRBV5-1 and TRBJ2-7, with TRBD2 matching over 8 bases. Germline CDR1 reads SGHRS; CDR2 reads YFSETQ. The CDR3 is 16 amino acids. V gave up 0 bases and J gave up 2 bases; unmatched junction bases: 7. In DNA, the CDR3 is TGCGCCAGCAGCTTGGCCCCGGGACTAGGAGCCTACGAGCAGTACTTC. Translated: CASSLAPGLGAYEQYF.

V usage is TRBV11-2 and J usage is TRBJ2-3, with TRBD2 identical over 9 bases. Germline lookup yields CDR1 SGHAT and CDR2 FQNNGV. The length of the CDR3 is 17 residues. J lost 0 bases, V lost 1 base, and 5 bases had no gene match. This CDR3 is CASSLGASGASTDTQYF. The CDR3 nucleotides are TGTGCCAGCAGCTTAGGGGCTAGCGGGGCTAGCACAGATACGCAGTATTTT.

The CDR3 sequence: CAISESWGCNGYTF. CDR3 DNA sequence: TGTGCCATCAGTGAGTCTTGGGGCTGCAATGGCTACACCTTC. This chain links TRBV10-3 with TRBJ1-2; possibly TRBD1 for D (5 bases). This CDR3 region has 14 residues. Germline-derived CDR1 and CDR2 are ENHRY and SYGVKD. Trimming took 0 bases from V and 6 from J, leaving 11 bases between them.

This clone occurred a few times. The rearrangement links TRBV19 to TRBJ2-3, with 8 bases aligning to TRBD1. CDR1 and CDR2 (germline): LNHDA, SQIVND (reference sequence). This CDR3 is 17 amino acids long. The trim removed 3 bases at V and 4 bases at J, leaving 12 bases unmatched. In DNA, the CDR3 is TGTGCCAGTAGTATCTTCTACCCAGGGGGCTTAGCAGATACGCAGTATTTT. It translates to CASSIFYPGGLADTQYF.

The chain carries TRBV28 and TRBJ2-1; 7 bases line up with TRBD2. After removal of 3 bases from V and 0 bases from J, the junction contained 5 bases not matched to a gene. Germline assignment: CDR1 MDHEN and CDR2 SYDVKM. The CDR3 length is 16 residues. The CDR3 nucleotides read TGTGCCAGCAGTTTTCCACGCGGGAGCTCCTACAATGAGCAGTTCTTC. It encodes CASSFPRGSSYNEQFF.

About this clone: Additional DNA sequences in this sample encode the identical CDR3. The chain links TRBV5-1 to TRBJ2-7; tentatively, D is TRBD2 (6 bases). Germline V gives CDR1 SGHRS, CDR2 YFSETQ. The ends were cut back, 0 bases at V and 2 bases at J, with 9 bases in the middle. The CDR3 runs 14 residues. The DNA for the CDR3 is TGCGCCAGCAGCTTGGGACTAGGTGCCTACGAGCAGTACTTC. This gives the protein CASSLGLGAYEQYF.

This chain uses TRBV4-3 with TRBJ2-1; 7 positions agree with TRBD1. Germline values: CDR1 LGHNA, CDR2 YSLEER. The CDR3 contains 16 residues. V shed 2 bases and J 4 bases; nucleotides not matched to a gene: 8. CDR3 loop: CASSQTGTAAYNEQFF. CDR3 sequence (DNA): TGCGCCAGCAGCCAAACCGGGACAGCGGCATACAATGAGCAGTTCTTC.

The rearrangement links TRBV6-5 to TRBJ2-3; unclear D gene. Trimming cost V 0 bases and J 2 bases, with 9 bases left between them. Germline loops: CDR1 MNHEY, CDR2 SVGAGI. CDR3 length: 15 amino acids. This CDR3 is CASSYSFYFTDTQYF. In nucleotides, the CDR3 is TGTGCCAGCAGTTACTCATTTTATTTCACAGATACGCAGTATTTT.

CDR3 region: CASSLKGAGYTF. CDR3 coding DNA: TGTGCCAGCAGCCTAAAAGGGGCGGGCTACACCTTC. The chain recombines TRBV9 with TRBJ1-2; the D gene is possibly TRBD1 (5 bases). Germline V gene sequence: CDR1 SGDLS, CDR2 YYNGEE. The CDR3 totals 12 residues. V was clipped by 4 bases and J by 8 bases, with 12 bases between them.

The table lists this clone with a count of one. This chain joins TRBV30 and TRBJ2-5, with a tentative D call TRBD2 (5 bases). Germline CDR1 reads GTSNPN; CDR2 reads SVGIG (reference sequence). The CDR3 extends over 13 amino acids. Trimming cost V 0 bases and J 4 bases, with 9 bases left between them. CDR3 in DNA: TGTGCCTGGAGTGTACCGGGGATAGAGACCCAGTACTTC. It is translated as CAWSVPGIETQYF.

The chain couples TRBV10-3 to TRBJ2-7, with 9 bases fitting TRBD2. The CDR3 is made up of 14 amino acids. V dropped 8 bases and J dropped 3; count of bases not matched to a gene: 8. The germline CDR1 and CDR2 sequences are ENHRY and SYGVKD. The CDR3 nucleotides are TGTGCCATCCGGGGTTCTAGCGGGGACTACGAGCAGTACTTC. Amino acids: CAIRGSSGDYEQYF.